The 18 T cell receptor beta chains given below trace back to one sample, sequenced in a study of blood T cell repertoires in COVID-19 (TCRdb year 2020). The library was produced with the immunoSEQ multiplex PCR assay. As stored in TCRdb, this immuneACCESS dataset retains in-frame rearrangements with V and J assigned. A fraction of the clones does not appear; measured against another copy, unresolved V genes explain less than half of the discrepancy, and the remainder lacks a known reason. Here the sample has some 73,000 clones; approximately 77% occur a single time. The ten largest clonotypes hold around 2.3% of the sample. Sequencing was carried out using peripheral blood. The origin of the receptors is a man in his 70s with COVID-19, enrolled during active disease.

This chain connects TRBV24-1 to TRBJ2-1; 9 bases map to TRBD2. CDR1 is KGHDR and CDR2 is SFDVKD in the germline V gene. J gave up 1 base and V 3 bases, and 15 bases lay outside the gene matches. This CDR3 contains 20 residues. This CDR3 reads CATSDPRTSATRGSYNEQFF. The CDR3 DNA is TGTGCCACCAGTGATCCCAGGACTAGCGCCACCAGGGGTTCCTACAATGAGCAGTTCTTC.

The chain is built from TRBV28 and TRBJ1-1, with 9 bases that match TRBD1. Germline V gives CDR1 MDHEN, CDR2 SYDVKM. The CDR3 is 15 residues long. V lost 7 bases to trimming and J lost 0 bases; unmatched junction nucleotides: 6. CDR3 nucleotides: TGTGCCAGCAAGGGACAGGGCAATATGAACACTGAAGCTTTCTTT. It yields the protein CASKGQGNMNTEAFF.

V is TRBV4-1 and J is TRBJ2-7; the match to TRBD2 covers 8 bases. The ends lost 1 base at V and 2 bases at J; junction bases unmatched: 4. This CDR3 region has 15 residues. Germline V CDR1 and CDR2: MGHRA, YSYEKL. In DNA form, the CDR3 reads TGCGCCAGCAGCCAAGGTCAGCGGGAGACCTACGAGCAGTACTTC. Its translation is CASSQGQRETYEQYF.

There are a few counts of this clone. DNA for the CDR3: TGTGCCAGTAGTATTGGCGGGAGAACAGATACGCAGTATTTT. Translating gives CASSIGGRTDTQYF. V usage is TRBV19 and J usage is TRBJ2-3; 7 positions agree with TRBD2. After removal of 3 bases from V and 3 bases from J, the junction contained 3 bases not matched to a gene. This CDR3 has 14 amino acids. Germline CDR1 reads LNHDA; CDR2 reads SQIVND (reference sequence). The whole variable domain, remainder taken from reference TRBV19 and TRBJ2-3, is DGGITQSPKYLFRKEGQNVTLSCEQNLNHDAMYWYRQDPGQGLRLIYYSQIVNDFQKGDIAEGYSVSREKKESFPLTVTSAQKNPTAFYLCASSIGGRTDTQYFGPGTRLTVL.

This chain connects TRBV9 to TRBJ2-7, with D perhaps TRBD2 (5 bases). CDR1 is SGDLS and CDR2 is YYNGEE in the germline V gene. The V and J ends lost 3 bases and 6 bases respectively, with 19 bases between them. The CDR3 totals 15 residues. The CDR3 DNA reads as TGTGCCAGCAGCGAAAGGAGTAACGGGGTGGGCGAGCAGTACTTC. Its protein product is CASSERSNGVGEQYF.

The chain uses TRBV27 and TRBJ2-3; no clear D. Per germline, CDR1 MNHEY and CDR2 SMNVEV (reference sequence). Trimming took 2 bases from V and 10 from J, leaving 13 bases between them. The CDR3 has 13 amino acids. The CDR3, as DNA: TGTGCCAGCAGTTTAAACCCGCCGGGTTCGCAGTATTTT. Translating gives CASSLNPPGSQYF.

The rearrangement uses TRBV28 and TRBJ2-5, with TRBD1 matching 8 bases. The CDR3 is made up of 13 amino acids. Per the germline V gene, CDR1 is MDHEN and CDR2 is SYDVKM. Trimming at V came to 6 bases and at J to 5 bases, leaving 5 bases not matched to a gene. CDR3 sequence reads: CASRNTGGETQYF. The CDR3 region has the DNA TGTGCCAGCAGAAATACAGGGGGGGAGACCCAGTACTTC.

This CDR3 is CASSLGTDTYEQYF. The CDR3 region has the DNA TGTGCCAGCAGCTTGGGCACTGACACCTACGAGCAGTACTTC. The chain is built from TRBV5-4 and TRBJ2-7; D unclear. Looked up from germline, CDR1 is SGHNT and CDR2 is YYREEE (reference sequence). CDR3 length: 14 residues. With 0 bases removed from V and 2 bases from J, the gap between germline ends came to 9 bases.

The chain has TRBV3-1 (or the pseudogene TRBV3-2) and TRBJ2-7, with D maybe TRBD2 (6 bases). The CDR3 has 14 residues. CDR1 is LGHDT and CDR2 is YNNKEL in the germline V gene (reference sequence). V was pared by 1 base and J by 6 bases, with 13 bases between. The chain's CDR3 is CASSQGGEVGEQYF. The CDR3 nucleotides read TGTGCCAGCAGCCAAGGCGGGGAGGTCGGCGAGCAGTACTTC.

V gene TRBV5-4 combines with J gene TRBJ2-7; a possible D gene is TRBD1 (6 bases). This CDR3 has 14 amino acids. V was clipped by 2 bases and J by 2 bases, with 11 bases between them. Germline V gene lookup returns CDR1 SGHNT and CDR2 YYREEE (reference sequence). The CDR3 loop reads CASSFRDTPYEQYF. CDR3 sequence (DNA): TGTGCCAGCAGCTTTCGGGACACCCCCTACGAGCAGTACTTC.

For the CDR3, the DNA is TGTGCCAGCAGCCCTGGACTGGGGGCGACCCAGTACTTC. Its protein is CASSPGLGATQYF. The chain has TRBV3-1 (or the pseudogene TRBV3-2) and TRBJ2-5, with a possible D match to TRBD1 (6 bases). Trimming cost V 4 bases and J 7 bases, with 13 bases left between them. Per the germline V gene, CDR1 is LGHDT and CDR2 is YNNKEL (reference sequence). The CDR3 covers 13 residues.

This chain joins TRBV2 and TRBJ1-1, with 8 bases matching TRBD1. The CDR3 length is 17 residues. The germline V gene encodes CDR1 SNHLY and CDR2 FYNNEI. After removal of 4 bases from V and 3 bases from J, the junction contained 13 bases not matched to a gene. The CDR3 bases are TGTGCCAGCAGTGTAAGTCTGCGAGACAGGGGCGACACTGAAGCTTTCTTT. It specifies CASSVSLRDRGDTEAFF.

The chain joins TRBV18 to TRBJ2-1; TRBD2 aligns across 11 bases. The CDR3 covers 18 residues. Losses at the gene ends were 6 bases for V and 0 bases for J; bases not matched to a gene: 10. Germline lookup yields CDR1 KGHSH and CDR2 LQKENI. In DNA, the CDR3 is TGTGCCAGCTCCCCCGGGACTAGCGGCACCTACTCCTACAATGAGCAGTTCTTC. Its protein product is CASSPGTSGTYSYNEQFF. The variable domain in full, completed from reference TRBV18 and TRBJ2-1, reads NAGVMQNPRHLVRRRGQEARLRCSPMKGHSHVYWYRQLPEEGLKFMVYLQKENIIDESGMPKERFSAEFPKEGPSILRIQQVVRGDSAAYFCASSPGTSGTYSYNEQFFGPGTRLTVL.

The chain uses TRBV11-2 and TRBJ2-1; D uncertain. This CDR3 spans 12 amino acids. V gave up 3 bases and J gave up 10 bases, with 10 bases separating them. The V gene's germline CDR1 is SGHAT and CDR2 FQNNGV. The CDR3 nucleotides read TGTGCCAGCAGCTTTAACGTAGAGGAGCAGTTCTTC. Its translation: CASSFNVEEQFF. Together with reference TRBV11-2 and TRBJ2-1, the CDR3 gives the full variable domain: EAGVAQSPRYKIIEKRQSVAFWCNPISGHATLYWYQQILGQGPKLLIQFQNNGVVDDSQLPKDRFSAERLKGVDSTLKIQPAKLEDSAVYLCASSFNVEEQFFGPGTRLTVL.

The chain joins TRBV24-1 to TRBJ1-5, with 7 bases matching TRBD1. V dropped 4 bases and J dropped 6; count of bases not matched to a gene: 8. CDR1 and CDR2 from the germline V gene are KGHDR and SFDVKD. The CDR3 totals 15 residues. The CDR3 reads CATSDSTGFGQPQHF. For the CDR3, the DNA is TGTGCCACCAGTGACTCGACAGGGTTCGGTCAGCCCCAGCATTTT.

The chain's CDR3 is CATQAGNTGELFF. In DNA form, the CDR3 reads TGTGCCACCCAGGCGGGGAACACCGGGGAGCTGTTTTTT. This chain connects TRBV11-2 to TRBJ2-2, with D tentatively TRBD2 (5 bases). This CDR3 contains 13 residues. The V gene's germline CDR1 is SGHAT and CDR2 FQNNGV. Trimming left V 10 bases short and J 1 base short, with 10 bases between. Looking up the rest from reference TRBV11-2 and TRBJ2-2 gives the full variable domain: EAGVAQSPRYKIIEKRQSVAFWCNPISGHATLYWYQQILGQGPKLLIQFQNNGVVDDSQLPKDRFSAERLKGVDSTLKIQPAKLEDSAVYLCATQAGNTGELFFGEGSRLTVL.

This chain uses TRBV6-5 with TRBJ1-2; possible D gene TRBD1, 6 bases. Trimming stripped 0 bases from V and 3 bases from J, with 8 bases between. The germline V gene encodes CDR1 MNHEY and CDR2 SVGAGI. The CDR3 is 14 amino acids. The CDR3, as DNA: TGTGCCAGCAGTTACTCACAGGGATACTATGGCTACACCTTC. Translated: CASSYSQGYYGYTF.

V gene TRBV7-8 combines with J gene TRBJ2-1, with 14 bases lining up with TRBD2. V shed 8 bases and J 7 bases; nucleotides not matched to a gene: 10. The V gene's germline CDR1 is SGHVS and CDR2 FQNEAQ. This CDR3 is 16 amino acids long. CDR3 in amino acids: CASGGLAGVRGNEQFF. The CDR3 DNA reads as TGTGCCAGCGGGGGACTAGCGGGAGTAAGAGGGAATGAGCAGTTCTTC. Full variable domain (outside the CDR3, taken from reference TRBV7-8 and TRBJ2-1): GAGVSQSPRYKVAKRGQDVALRCDPISGHVSLFWYQQALGQGPEFLTYFQNEAQLDKSGLPSDRFFAERPEGSVSTLKIQRTQQEDSAVYLCASGGLAGVRGNEQFFGPGTRLTVL.